The T cell receptor beta chain under discussion was sequenced for a study of control samples from healthy donors and cancer patients (dated by TCRdb to 2018 to 2021). The library was made by the immunoSEQ multiplex PCR assay. TCRdb retrieved this table from immuneACCESS and kept in-frame rearrangements only. Not all clones are present; in checked studies, unresolved V genes account for under half, and no reason is known for the remainder. This sample has approximately 130,000 clones in its table, and more than 75% of those were observed once. The ten largest make up around 10% of the sample. This clone was seen just once. The antigen it recognizes is unknown. Per-base qualities were not stored, and no clone one base away is much larger. The cysteine opens and the phenylalanine closes a CDR3 of 17 amino acids. Solely the CDR3 DNA is kept, with 51 bases framed from the first base. In the germline V gene, CDR1 corresponds to KGHDR and CDR2 to SFDVKD. Trimming takes 8 bases from V and 2 bases from J, and the germline ends sit 23 bases apart.

The sequence derives from a man between 25 and 39 years old in good health. This chain joins TRBV24-1 to TRBJ2-5; no D gene is confidently identified. Material for sequencing was blood. The bases read TGTGCCACCATGGCCCACCCCACTGGACCGTCTCAAGAGACCCAGTACTTC. Its protein reads: CATMAHPTGPSQETQYF.